This T cell receptor beta chain appears in the sequencing data of a study of T cells in Graves' hyperthyroidism and ophthalmopathy. At least ten counts were recorded for this clonotype. There are 12 residues in the CDR3. Trimming cost V 6 bases and J 4 bases, with 9 bases left between them. Germline lookup yields CDR1 SNHLY and CDR2 FYNNEI. RNA transcripts provided the source from which TCR beta CDR3 regions were amplified. Carried out on the TCR CDR3, a first-round RT-PCR used the HTBI primer set. TCRdb itself ran the multiplex PCR reads through MiXCR, one entry per CDR3 protein. The sample includes 300,000 to 400,000 distinct CDR3 sequences, around a fifth of them seen just once.

This sequence joins TRBV2 and TRBJ2-5, with D perhaps matching TRBD1 (5 bases). Specimen: blood. The receptor was derived from a woman aged 45 to 65 with Graves' hyperthyroidism. The CDR3 is CASRDDRETQYF. The CDR3 coding sequence is TGTGCCAGCAGGGACGACAGAGAGACCCAGTACTTC.